The rows below give T cell receptor beta chains drawn from one sample of a study of shared clonotypes between healthy human individuals. Only in-frame clones appear in the TCRdb table, and some are missing; sequencing was by immunoSEQ multiplex PCR. The table has more than 2,000,000 clones, approximately 90% seen once. Sequencing was performed on naive CD4+ T cells sorted from blood. These receptors were taken from a man in his late teens or twenties in good health. The CDR3 runs from the conserved cysteine through the conserved F or W. The order of the fields is clone size, D gene, V gene, J gene, CDR3 protein, CDR3 DNA. D genes are given only for firm matches. Size is omitted from some rows. Given values are once, few, many or a class for expanded clones.

NA	NA	TRBV30	TRBJ1-5	CAWSSAIGYNQPQHF	TGTGCCTGGAGTTCAGCAATTGGATACAATCAGCCCCAGCATTTT
NA	NA	TRBV5-1	TRBJ2-2	CASSFDGSTGELFF	TGCGCCAGCAGCTTCGACGGGAGTACCGGGGAGCTGTTTTTT
NA	NA	TRBV6-1	TRBJ2-1	CASSEAAGALGYNEQFF	TGTGCCAGCAGTGAAGCGGCCGGGGCCTTGGGTTACAATGAGCAGTTCTTC
NA	NA	TRBV28	TRBJ1-2	CASSLSSPAPQGYTF	TGTGCCAGCAGTTTGTCTAGTCCCGCGCCCCAGGGCTACACCTTC
NA	NA	TRBV28	TRBJ1-2	CATNTNYGYTF	TGTGCCACCAACACAAACTATGGCTACACCTTC
NA	NA	TRBV6-5	TRBJ2-1	CASTEGRGGEFF	TGTGCCAGCACCGAGGGAAGGGGCGGTGAGTTCTTC
NA	NA	TRBV5-1	TRBJ1-4	CASSLSGASGEKLFF	TGCGCCAGCAGCTTGTCGGGGGCTTCGGGTGAAAAACTGTTTTTT
NA	TRBD1	TRBV5-1	TRBJ1-1	CASSSTGALHTEAFF	TGCGCCAGCAGCTCAACAGGGGCGTTACACACTGAAGCTTTCTTT
once	NA	TRBV27	TRBJ1-5	CASIPQGKPSNQPQHF	TGTGCCAGCATTCCTCAGGGGAAACCGAGCAATCAGCCCCAGCATTTT
NA	NA	TRBV28	TRBJ1-1	CASSLWDRNTEAFF	TGTGCCAGCAGTTTATGGGACAGGAACACTGAAGCTTTCTTT
NA	NA	TRBV4-3	TRBJ2-7	CASSQDRSGFYEQYF	TGCGCCAGCAGCCAAGATCGTTCAGGGTTCTACGAGCAGTACTTC
NA	TRBD2	TRBV9	TRBJ2-1	CASSVGTSGGEQFF	TGTGCCAGCAGCGTAGGGACTAGCGGGGGGGAGCAGTTCTTC
NA	TRBD1	TRBV27	TRBJ2-1	CASSRDRGLNEQFF	TGTGCCAGCAGCCGGGACAGGGGGTTAAATGAGCAGTTCTTC
NA	NA	TRBV27	TRBJ1-2	CASSPQGNYGYTF	TGTGCCAGCAGTCCTCAGGGCAACTATGGCTACACCTTC
NA	NA	TRBV10-3	TRBJ2-5	CAISDSGPETQYF	TGTGCCATCAGTGATTCCGGACCAGAGACCCAGTACTTC
NA	TRBD1	TRBV10-3	TRBJ2-7	CATLTTTGGKYEQYF	TGTGCCACCCTGACCACGACAGGGGGCAAGTACGAGCAGTACTTC
NA	NA	TRBV6-1	TRBJ1-1	CASGVRFNTEAFF	TGTGCCAGCGGGGTGAGATTTAACACTGAAGCTTTCTTT
NA	TRBD2	TRBV6-6	TRBJ2-5	CASSYSSSGGRETQYF	TGTGCCAGCAGTTACTCGAGTAGCGGGGGGAGGGAGACCCAGTACTTC
NA	TRBD2	TRBV5-4	TRBJ2-7	CASSRSSGSMSREQYF	TGTGCCAGCAGCCGTTCTAGCGGGAGTATGTCGCGGGAGCAGTACTTC
NA	TRBD2	TRBV4-3	TRBJ2-1	CASSQDLSGRYNEQFF	TGCGCCAGCAGCCAGGACCTTAGCGGGAGGTACAATGAGCAGTTCTTC
NA	NA	TRBV29-1	TRBJ2-7	CSVESRSSASYEQYF	TGCAGCGTTGAATCACGATCGAGTGCGTCCTACGAGCAGTACTTC
once	NA	TRBV5-1	TRBJ2-5	CASSLGQETQYF	TGCGCCAGCAGCTTGGGTCAGGAGACCCAGTACTTC
NA	NA	TRBV5-4	TRBJ2-5	CASSSAREETQYF	TGTGCCAGCAGCTCTGCCCGGGAGGAGACCCAGTACTTC
NA	NA	TRBV30	TRBJ2-2	CAWTRNARGGELFF	TGTGCCTGGACCCGGAACGCCCGGGGCGGGGAGCTGTTTTTT
NA	TRBD1	TRBV5-1	TRBJ1-4	CASSLGIGTVRNEKLFF	TGCGCCAGCAGCTTGGGTATAGGGACAGTTCGAAATGAAAAACTGTTTTTT
NA	NA	TRBV10-1	TRBJ2-2	CASGGGSFGAGELFF	NA
NA	NA	TRBV5-1	TRBJ2-3	CASSLSGFGNTDTQYF	TGCGCCAGCAGCTTGAGCGGCTTCGGGAACACAGATACGCAGTATTTT
NA	TRBD2	TRBV9	TRBJ2-3	CASSVAGGGAPDTQYF	TGTGCCAGCAGCGTAGCTGGCGGGGGGGCCCCCGATACGCAGTATTTT
NA	NA	TRBV2	TRBJ1-2	CASTLTDNYGYTF	TGTGCCAGCACTTTGACAGATAACTATGGCTACACCTTC
once	NA	TRBV7-3	TRBJ1-2	CASSPTKQSGYTF	TGTGCCAGCAGCCCTACGAAACAGTCTGGCTACACCTTC
NA	TRBD2	TRBV6-5	TRBJ2-5	CATSGGAPETQYF	TGTGCCACGAGCGGGGGGGCCCCAGAGACCCAGTACTTC
once	NA	TRBV7-2	TRBJ2-2	CASSLGSRDTGELFF	TGTGCCAGCAGCTTAGGGTCCAGGGACACCGGGGAGCTGTTTTTT
NA	TRBD2	TRBV7-2	TRBJ2-7	CASSTTSGSVYEQYF	TGTGCCAGCAGCACGACTAGCGGGTCGGTCTACGAGCAGTACTTC
NA	NA	TRBV6-4	TRBJ2-5	CASSPGPGAAQYF	TGTGCCAGCAGTCCAGGCCCGGGGGCGGCCCAGTACTTC
NA	NA	TRBV2	TRBJ2-1	CARSDRPYNEQFF	TGTGCCAGGAGCGACCGGCCTTACAATGAGCAGTTCTTC
NA	NA	TRBV7-2	TRBJ1-1	CASSTITGISTEAFF	TGTGCCAGCAGCACAATTACAGGGATAAGTACTGAAGCTTTCTTT
NA	TRBD1	TRBV2	TRBJ2-7	CASSGQGTNYEQYF	TGTGCCAGCAGTGGACAGGGGACAAATTACGAGCAGTACTTC
NA	TRBD1	TRBV19	TRBJ2-7	CASSIGRDSFYEQYF	TGTGCCAGTAGTATAGGCAGGGACAGCTTCTACGAGCAGTACTTC
NA	NA	TRBV7-8	TRBJ2-5	CASSPGEAVSETQYF	TGTGCCAGCAGCCCGGGCGAGGCCGTCTCGGAGACCCAGTACTTC
NA	TRBD2	TRBV5-1	TRBJ2-3	CASRLAGVTDTQYF	TGCGCCAGCCGACTAGCGGGTGTCACAGATACGCAGTATTTT